Sequencing of this TCR beta chain was carried out in a study of beta chain features in type 1 diabetes. Study-wide results and limits: A pattern of fewer insertions and more deletions at VDJ junctions was seen in type 1 diabetes patients. HLA influence on TCRB rearrangement stayed unresolved here.

As every portion of the isolated RNA was reverse transcribed, the sequencing read expressed TCRB transcripts. The study sequenced naive, central memory and regulatory T cell samples to an average of about 3.57 million reads. The protocol was immunoSEQ multiplex PCR, while the TCRdb copy is restricted to in-frame clones and leaves out a portion. This table has fewer than 550,000 clones, 10% to 12% appearing once. Regarding this clone: No antigen is known for it.

The junction had 7 bases not matched to a gene; V was cut back by 6 bases and J by 11 bases. The CDR3 runs to 13 residues. Per the germline V gene, CDR1 is SNHLY and CDR2 is FYNNEI. This receptor was obtained from a woman aged 18-35 years in good health. The chain joins TRBV2 to TRBJ1-1; 12 bases are a match to TRBD1. The sequenced material came from naive CD4+ T cells from blood. CDR3 nucleotides: TGTGCCAGCAGCGCCGGGACAGGGGGCTTGGCTTTCTTT. The encoded protein is CASSAGTGGLAFF.